Listed below are T cell receptor beta chains from one sample, sequenced in a study of a mutant IDH1 vaccine in newly diagnosed glioma. Only in-frame clones appear in the TCRdb table, and some are missing; sequencing was by immunoSEQ multiplex PCR. Of just over 80,000 clones detected, roughly 85% appear once; the ten largest clones hold approximately 2.1%. Antigens for these TCRs are unknown. The specimen was PBMCs, collected from a glioma patient whose treatment included an IDH1 peptide vaccine. These receptors came from a man aged 30 to 45 with glioma. Some clones in this sample may be carry-over from other donors' samples. Both conserved end residues are part of each CDR3. A D gene is named only where the DNA matches it firmly. The size of a clone is reported for some rows only, either as once, few or many, or as a class for expanded clones.

CDR3 protein: CASSFRFGGDTQYF
CDR3 DNA: TGTGCCAGCAGTTTCAGATTCGGCGGGGATACGCAGTATTTT
V gene: TRBV11-2
D gene: .
J gene: TRBJ2-3
clone size: .

CDR3 protein: CATSRGLADEQYF
CDR3 DNA: TGTGCCACCAGCAGAGGCCTAGCAGACGAGCAGTACTTC
V gene: TRBV15
D gene: .
J gene: TRBJ2-7
clone size: .

CDR3 protein: CASSRPGEKLFF
CDR3 DNA: TGTGCCAGCAGTCGCCCAGGTGAAAAACTGTTTTTT
V gene: TRBV27
D gene: .
J gene: TRBJ1-4
clone size: .

CDR3 protein: CASTREMGGYNEQFF
CDR3 DNA: TGTGCCAGCACCAGAGAGATGGGGGGATACAATGAGCAGTTCTTC
V gene: TRBV11-2
D gene: .
J gene: TRBJ2-1
clone size: .

CDR3 protein: CAITQDRGSEQYF
CDR3 DNA: TGTGCCATCACTCAGGACAGGGGCTCCGAGCAGTACTTC
V gene: TRBV10-3
D gene: TRBD1
J gene: TRBJ2-7
clone size: .

CDR3 protein: CSVEEQTGLWGTDTQYF
CDR3 DNA: TGCAGCGTTGAAGAACAGACGGGACTCTGGGGCACAGATACGCAGTATTTT
V gene: TRBV29-1
D gene: .
J gene: TRBJ2-3
clone size: .

CDR3 protein: CSGGSGAETLYF
CDR3 DNA: TGCAGCGGGGGATCAGGGGCGGAGACCCTGTACTTC
V gene: TRBV29-1
D gene: .
J gene: TRBJ2-5
clone size: .

CDR3 protein: CSVEGGTDTQYF
CDR3 DNA: TGCAGCGTTGAGGGGGGCACCGATACGCAGTATTTT
V gene: TRBV29-1
D gene: .
J gene: TRBJ2-3
clone size: .

CDR3 protein: CAPGDDISNQPQHF
CDR3 DNA: TGTGCTCCGGGGGACGATATTAGCAATCAGCCCCAGCATTTT
V gene: TRBV6-4
D gene: .
J gene: TRBJ1-5
clone size: once

CDR3 protein: CASSIGRGNTIYF
CDR3 DNA: TGTGCCAGCAGCATCGGACGGGGAAACACCATATATTTT
V gene: TRBV7-2
D gene: .
J gene: TRBJ1-3
clone size: .

CDR3 protein: CASRRGTGYLYSNQPQHF
CDR3 DNA: TGCGCCAGCAGGAGGGGGACAGGGTATCTCTATAGCAATCAGCCCCAGCATTTT
V gene: TRBV23-1
D gene: TRBD1
J gene: TRBJ1-5
clone size: .

CDR3 protein: CASSMLTSGGTDTQYF
CDR3 DNA: TGTGCCAGTAGTATGCTAACTAGCGGGGGTACAGATACGCAGTATTTT
V gene: TRBV19
D gene: TRBD2
J gene: TRBJ2-3
clone size: once

CDR3 protein: CASSEGGDNSPLHF
CDR3 DNA: TGTGCCAGCAGTGAAGGGGGGGATAATTCACCCCTCCACTTT
V gene: TRBV6-1
D gene: .
J gene: TRBJ1-6
clone size: .

CDR3 protein: CASSLYRREGSEAFF
CDR3 DNA: TGCGCCAGCAGCTTGTATCGGAGGGAAGGATCTGAAGCTTTCTTT
V gene: TRBV5-1
D gene: .
J gene: TRBJ1-1
clone size: .

CDR3 protein: CASSVDSTGVNEKLFF
CDR3 DNA: TGTGCCAGCAGCGTAGACTCGACAGGGGTTAATGAAAAACTGTTTTTT
V gene: TRBV9
D gene: TRBD1
J gene: TRBJ1-4
clone size: .

CDR3 protein: CASSLAPRGETQYF
CDR3 DNA: TGTGCCAGCAGCCTGGCTCCCCGAGGAGAGACCCAGTACTTC
V gene: TRBV5-4
D gene: .
J gene: TRBJ2-5
clone size: .

CDR3 protein: CASSDQGNTEAFF
CDR3 DNA: TGTGCCAGCAGCGATCAAGGAAACACTGAAGCTTTCTTT
V gene: TRBV5-4
D gene: .
J gene: TRBJ1-1
clone size: .

CDR3 protein: CASTLGAGEQETQYF
CDR3 DNA: TGTGCCAGCACATTAGGAGCGGGGGAGCAAGAGACCCAGTACTTC
V gene: TRBV5-4
D gene: TRBD2
J gene: TRBJ2-5
clone size: .

CDR3 protein: CASSLRTSGGGGELFF
CDR3 DNA: TGTGCCAGCAGCTTGAGGACTAGCGGGGGCGGTGGGGAGCTGTTTTTT
V gene: TRBV5-5
D gene: TRBD2
J gene: TRBJ2-2
clone size: .

CDR3 protein: CASSLDSRSYEQYF
CDR3 DNA: TGTGCCAGCAGCCTGGACTCCCGCTCCTACGAGCAGTACTTC
V gene: TRBV5-4
D gene: .
J gene: TRBJ2-7
clone size: once

CDR3 protein: CASSYEGGRELFF
CDR3 DNA: TGTGCCAGCAGCTATGAGGGTGGAAGGGAGCTGTTTTTT
V gene: TRBV7-3
D gene: .
J gene: TRBJ2-2
clone size: .

CDR3 protein: CASSAGPRLTPLHF
CDR3 DNA: TGTGCCAGCAGCGCCGGACCGCGTTTAACACCCCTCCACTTT
V gene: TRBV27
D gene: .
J gene: TRBJ1-6
clone size: .

CDR3 protein: CASSAGAQETQYF
CDR3 DNA: TGTGCCAGCAGCGCCGGAGCCCAAGAGACCCAGTACTTC
V gene: TRBV7-3
D gene: .
J gene: TRBJ2-5
clone size: .

CDR3 protein: CASSEAANYGYTF
CDR3 DNA: TGTGCCAGCAGTGAAGCGGCTAACTATGGCTACACCTTC
V gene: TRBV2
D gene: .
J gene: TRBJ1-2
clone size: once

CDR3 protein: CASSVAHRGNSPLHF
CDR3 DNA: TGTGCCAGCAGCGTAGCTCACAGGGGAAATTCACCCCTCCACTTT
V gene: TRBV9
D gene: TRBD1
J gene: TRBJ1-6
clone size: .

CDR3 protein: CASSPNWGTDTYEQYF
CDR3 DNA: TGTGCCAGCAGTCCAAACTGGGGGACAGATACCTACGAGCAGTACTTC
V gene: TRBV27
D gene: TRBD1
J gene: TRBJ2-7
clone size: .

CDR3 protein: CASSPLSYNEQFF
CDR3 DNA: TGTGCCAGCTCACCGTTGTCCTACAATGAGCAGTTCTTC
V gene: TRBV18
D gene: .
J gene: TRBJ2-1
clone size: .

CDR3 protein: CSVPTTSGRDQFF
CDR3 DNA: TGCAGCGTCCCTACGACTAGCGGGAGAGATCAGTTCTTC
V gene: TRBV29-1
D gene: TRBD2
J gene: TRBJ2-1
clone size: .

CDR3 protein: CASSPQQNTEAFF
CDR3 DNA: TGTGCCAGCAGCCCCCAACAGAACACTGAAGCTTTCTTT
V gene: TRBV5-4
D gene: .
J gene: TRBJ1-1
clone size: .

CDR3 protein: CASSSPNYNEQFF
CDR3 DNA: TGTGCCAGCAGTTCCCCTAACTACAATGAGCAGTTCTTC
V gene: TRBV28
D gene: .
J gene: TRBJ2-1
clone size: few

CDR3 protein: CASSQDRGSGANVLTF
CDR3 DNA: TGCGCCAGTAGCCAAGATCGAGGGAGTGGGGCCAACGTCCTGACTTTC
V gene: TRBV4-3
D gene: .
J gene: TRBJ2-6
clone size: .

CDR3 protein: CASSLGSWGEQYF
CDR3 DNA: TGTGCCAGCAGTTTAGGTTCGTGGGGCGAGCAGTACTTC
V gene: TRBV28
D gene: .
J gene: TRBJ2-7
clone size: .

CDR3 protein: CASRSGALGEQYF
CDR3 DNA: TGTGCCAGCCGGTCGGGGGCCTTGGGCGAGCAGTACTTC
V gene: TRBV27
D gene: .
J gene: TRBJ2-7
clone size: .

CDR3 protein: CASSSNRNTEAFF
CDR3 DNA: TGTGCCAGCAGCTCAAACAGAAACACTGAAGCTTTCTTT
V gene: TRBV6-5
D gene: .
J gene: TRBJ1-1
clone size: .

CDR3 protein: CASSSFWGFYSNQPQHF
CDR3 DNA: TGTGCCAGCAGTTCCTTTTGGGGGTTTTATAGCAATCAGCCCCAGCATTTT
V gene: TRBV28
D gene: .
J gene: TRBJ1-5
clone size: .

CDR3 protein: CASSSRGDTGELFF
CDR3 DNA: TGTGCCAGCAGCTCACGGGGGGACACCGGGGAGCTGTTTTTT
V gene: TRBV9
D gene: TRBD2
J gene: TRBJ2-2
clone size: .

CDR3 protein: CASSRSRTEGETQYF
CDR3 DNA: TGTGCCAGCAGCCGGTCACGGACGGAGGGGGAGACCCAGTACTTC
V gene: TRBV7-9
D gene: .
J gene: TRBJ2-5
clone size: .

CDR3 protein: CASSEAHPNTIYF
CDR3 DNA: TGCGCCAGCAGCGAAGCTCACCCAAACACCATATATTTT
V gene: TRBV4-1
D gene: .
J gene: TRBJ1-3
clone size: once

CDR3 protein: CASSQTQGIPNIGELFF
CDR3 DNA: TGCGCCAGCAGCCAAACTCAGGGGATCCCGAACATCGGGGAGCTGTTTTTT
V gene: TRBV4-3
D gene: .
J gene: TRBJ2-2
clone size: .

CDR3 protein: CASSPRGGNEAFF
CDR3 DNA: TGTGCCAGCTCACCTCGAGGGGGAAATGAAGCTTTCTTT
V gene: TRBV18
D gene: .
J gene: TRBJ1-1
clone size: once

CDR3 protein: CASSFPGLPYGYTF
CDR3 DNA: TGTGCCAGCAGCTTCCCGGGTCTCCCCTATGGCTACACCTTC
V gene: TRBV5-4
D gene: .
J gene: TRBJ1-2
clone size: .

CDR3 protein: CASSDTGTGTDTIYF
CDR3 DNA: TGTGCCAGCAGTGACACCGGGACAGGGACGGACACCATATATTTT
V gene: TRBV25-1
D gene: TRBD1
J gene: TRBJ1-3
clone size: .

CDR3 protein: CASSSRGTSSYNEQFF
CDR3 DNA: TGTGCCAGCAGCTCCCGGGGGACCAGCTCCTACAATGAGCAGTTCTTC
V gene: TRBV11-3
D gene: .
J gene: TRBJ2-1
clone size: .

CDR3 protein: CAISESRTGGMDTQYF
CDR3 DNA: TGTGCCATCAGTGAGTCAAGGACAGGGGGCATGGATACGCAGTATTTT
V gene: TRBV10-3
D gene: TRBD1
J gene: TRBJ2-3
clone size: few

CDR3 protein: CASSFPSLAGGANTGELFF
CDR3 DNA: TGTGCCAGCAGTTTTCCTAGCCTAGCGGGGGGCGCGAACACCGGGGAGCTGTTTTTT
V gene: TRBV28
D gene: TRBD2
J gene: TRBJ2-2
clone size: .

CDR3 protein: CASSRTPPSGATDTQYF
CDR3 DNA: TGTGCCAGCAGCCGAACTCCCCCTAGCGGGGCCACAGATACGCAGTATTTT
V gene: TRBV28
D gene: TRBD2
J gene: TRBJ2-3
clone size: .

CDR3 protein: CASSYTGTTSYEQYF
CDR3 DNA: TGTGCCAGCAGCTATACAGGGACCACCTCCTACGAGCAGTACTTC
V gene: TRBV28
D gene: .
J gene: TRBJ2-7
clone size: .

CDR3 protein: CASSEQGEAYEQYF
CDR3 DNA: TGTGCCAGCAGCGAACAGGGGGAGGCCTACGAGCAGTACTTC
V gene: TRBV9
D gene: TRBD1
J gene: TRBJ2-7
clone size: .

CDR3 protein: CAWSRRRVDYGYTF
CDR3 DNA: TGTGCCTGGAGTCGTAGAAGGGTGGACTATGGCTACACCTTC
V gene: TRBV30
D gene: .
J gene: TRBJ1-2
clone size: .

CDR3 protein: CASSLLGQGSYEQYF
CDR3 DNA: TGTGCCAGCAGTTTATTGGGACAGGGCTCCTACGAGCAGTACTTC
V gene: TRBV27
D gene: TRBD1
J gene: TRBJ2-7
clone size: once

CDR3 protein: CSARTGAGYTF
CDR3 DNA: TGCAGTGCGCGGACAGGGGCCGGCTACACCTTC
V gene: TRBV20-1
D gene: TRBD1
J gene: TRBJ1-2
clone size: .

CDR3 protein: CAWDRTTVGTEAFF
CDR3 DNA: TGTGCCTGGGACCGAACCACAGTGGGCACTGAAGCTTTCTTT
V gene: TRBV30
D gene: .
J gene: TRBJ1-1
clone size: .